These 21 T cell receptor beta chains were sequenced from one sample in a study of blood T cells in healthy people across ages. A second PCR, run for about 7 to 11 cycles, used a sample-barcoded 5' primer plus a J-beta primer mix. MiXCR, applied by TCRdb to the 5' RACE reads, yields one record per CDR3 protein. The sample holds 900,000 to 950,000 distinct CDR3 sequences, about 29% seen once. The sample also formed part of further work on T cells of mothers and their children.

The sequenced sample consisted of blood. These receptors were collected from a woman in her 40s in good health.

The chain carries TRBV2 and TRBJ2-7, with D possibly matching TRBD2 (6 bases). The V end lost 6 bases, the J end lost 2 bases, and 14 bases lay between the germline ends. Germline V lookup: CDR1 SNHLY, CDR2 FYNNEI. This CDR3 comprises 14 residues. The CDR3 sequence: CASSTGRIAYEQYF. In DNA form, the CDR3 reads TGTGCCAGCAGCACTGGGAGGATCGCCTACGAGCAGTACTTC. Full variable domain (outside the CDR3, taken from reference TRBV2 and TRBJ2-7): EPEVTQTPSHQVTQMGQEVILRCVPISNHLYFYWYRQILGQKVEFLVSFYNNEISEKSEIFDDQFSVERPDGSNFTLKIRSTKLEDSAMYFCASSTGRIAYEQYFGPGTRLTVT.

This clonotype was detected ten times or more. The genes are TRBV5-1 and TRBJ2-7, with 8 bases that match TRBD1. Germline V gene data show CDR1 as SGHRS and CDR2 as YFSETQ. CDR3 length: 14 residues. Losses at the gene ends were 4 bases for V and 4 bases for J; bases not matched to a gene: 7. In DNA, the CDR3 is TGCGCCAGCAGCACAACAGGGGGGACTTACGAGCAGTACTTC. Amino acid sequence: CASSTTGGTYEQYF.

Concerning this clonotype itself: Germline and junction disagree at one end, which may indicate a read error. This sequence joins TRBV5-1 and TRBJ1-1; no reliable D call. The CDR3 consists of 14 residues. Germline V gene data show CDR1 as SGHRS and CDR2 as YFSETQ. The DNA of the CDR3 is TGCGCCGGCAGCTTGGGGTCAGGGAACACTGAAGCTTTCTTT. Its protein is CAGSLGSGNTEAFF.

In its sample, this clonotype was seen many times. V and J are TRBV28 and TRBJ2-7; D unclear. Germline V lookup: CDR1 MDHEN, CDR2 SYDVKM. This CDR3 is built from 11 residues. Trimming left V 4 bases short and J 6 bases short, with 7 bases between. DNA for the CDR3: TGTGCCAGCAGTTCAAGTCCCGAGCAGTACTTC. Translation: CASSSSPEQYF. The full variable domain, rest sourced from reference TRBV28 and TRBJ2-7, is DVKVTQSSRYLVKRTGEKVFLECVQDMDHENMFWYRQDPGLGLRLIYFSYDVKMKEKGDIPEGYSVSREKKERFSLILESASTNQTSMYLCASSSSPEQYFGPGTRLTVT.

The genes are TRBV5-1 and TRBJ1-1; 9 nucleotides align to TRBD1. The CDR3 is 14 amino acids. Germline loops: CDR1 SGHRS, CDR2 YFSETQ. The junction had 11 bases not matched to a gene; V was cut back by 7 bases and J by 7 bases. The CDR3 bases are TGCGCCAGCCGGAAACAGGGGGCCGGTGATGAAGCTTTCTTT. This gives the protein CASRKQGAGDEAFF.

This clonotype was seen many times. The chain carries TRBV29-1 and TRBJ1-5; D is unclear. CDR1 SQVTM and CDR2 ANQGSEA come from the germline V gene. The CDR3 contains 13 residues. V lost 4 bases and J 2 bases, leaving 9 bases between the germline ends. The CDR3 region is CSVVLDGNQPQHF. The CDR3 DNA is TGCAGCGTTGTCTTGGACGGCAATCAGCCCCAGCATTTT.

The chain combines TRBV5-1 with TRBJ2-1; 7 bases map to TRBD2. The V gene end was trimmed by 5 bases and the J gene end by 0 bases; junction bases not matched to a gene: 8. CDR1 SGHRS and CDR2 YFSETQ come from the germline V gene. This CDR3 comprises 16 residues. In DNA form, the CDR3 reads TGCGCCAGCAGATTAACTAGCGCGAGCTCCTACAATGAGCAGTTCTTC. It encodes CASRLTSASSYNEQFF.

The rearrangement uses TRBV5-1 and TRBJ2-1; TRBD2 agrees at 10 bases. The V and J ends lost 4 bases and 4 bases, in that order; junction bases with no gene match: 8. The CDR3 is made up of 16 amino acids. Germline V gives CDR1 SGHRS, CDR2 YFSETQ. The CDR3 bases are TGCGCCAGCAGCCCCCTAGCGGGGGCCCTTTACAATGAGCAGTTCTTC. Its translation: CASSPLAGALYNEQFF.

This clonotype was seen ten or more times. The chain uses TRBV7-9 and TRBJ2-7; D may match TRBD1 or TRBD2 (5 bases each). The CDR3 contains 11 residues. V was cut by 5 bases and J by 10 bases, with 12 bases left in between. In germline, CDR1 is SEHNR, CDR2 FQNEAQ (reference sequence). CDR3 amino acids: CASSPGRAQYF. In DNA, the CDR3 is TGTGCCAGCAGCCCGGGACGGGCCCAGTACTTC.

This chain joins TRBV29-1 and TRBJ1-1, with unresolved D. Looked up from germline, CDR1 is SQVTM and CDR2 is ANQGSEA. The CDR3 extends over 12 amino acids. Between the trimmed V and J ends, which lost 4 bases and 11 bases, there was a span of 17 bases. As DNA, the CDR3 is TGCAGCGTTGGCCTAGGACGGGCTTGGGCTTTCTTT. Its protein product is CSVGLGRAWAFF.

The chain links TRBV5-1 to TRBJ2-3; no clear D gene. Trimming removed 2 bases from V and 5 bases from J, with 21 bases in between. The CDR3 is made up of 17 amino acids. The germline gives CDR1 SGHRS, CDR2 YFSETQ. The CDR3 DNA follows: TGCGCCAGCAGCTTTAGCCCACACGGTCCGGCGAAAGATACGCAGTATTTT. This encodes CASSFSPHGPAKDTQYF.

This clonotype was counted a few times. V and J are TRBV5-5 and TRBJ1-2; D perhaps matches TRBD1 (5 bases). The germline V and J ends were trimmed by 1 base and 8 bases, with 12 bases remaining between them. Germline-derived CDR1 and CDR2 are SGHKS and YYEKEE (reference sequence). The CDR3 is 13 residues long. This CDR3 reads CASSLSWGEGYTF. In nucleotides, the CDR3 is TGTGCCAGCAGCTTGTCGTGGGGGGAGGGCTACACCTTC.

This clonotype occurred many times. CDR3: CSASSGGGYEQYF. The DNA for the CDR3 is TGCAGTGCTAGTAGTGGGGGCGGCTACGAGCAGTACTTC. The rearrangement uses TRBV20-1 and TRBJ2-7; tentative D call: TRBD1 (6 bases). Trimming cost V 3 bases and J 3 bases, with 12 bases left between them. The CDR3 has 13 amino acids. CDR1 and CDR2 (germline): DFQATT, SNEGSKA (reference sequence).

In its sample, this clonotype was seen many times. This chain links TRBV27 with TRBJ2-1; D is perhaps TRBD2 (7 bases). Germline loops: CDR1 MNHEY, CDR2 SMNVEV (reference sequence). Trimming cost V 0 bases and J 2 bases, with 20 bases left between them. There are 19 residues in the CDR3. The CDR3 nucleotides are TGTGCCAGCAGTTTATCGTGGGGGGGGCAGGCTCTGGCCTACAATGAGCAGTTCTTC. It is translated as CASSLSWGGQALAYNEQFF.

This clonotype has more than one count but fewer than ten. The chain joins TRBV12-3 or TRBV12-4 to TRBJ2-7; 7 nucleotides line up with TRBD1. The CDR3 contains 16 residues. Germline trimming cut 5 bases from V and 3 bases from J; bases unmatched to any gene: 13. The CDR3 region has the DNA TGTGCCAGCAGTCCTACCCTGACAGGGTCCGGCTACGAGCAGTACTTC. It is translated as CASSPTLTGSGYEQYF.

To note about this clonotype: This may stem from a read error, because a much larger clone lies one nucleotide away. This chain uses TRBV12-3 or TRBV12-4 with TRBJ1-3; no clear D. The CDR3 runs to 16 residues. As DNA, the CDR3 is TGTGCCAGCAGTTTAGCCGGGGTTCGGTCTGGAAACACCATAAATTTT. This translates into CASSLAGVRSGNTINF.

This clonotype was found a few times. Since a much larger clone is just one base distant, this may be a read error. The chain uses TRBV7-2 and TRBJ2-5, with D maybe TRBD2 (6 bases). CDR1 and CDR2 from the germline V gene are SGHTA and FQGNSA. The CDR3 extends over 14 amino acids. CDR3 region: CVSSPRGPAETQYF. In nucleotides, the CDR3 is TGTGTCAGCAGCCCGCGGGGCCCAGCGGAGACCCAGTACTTC.

This clonotype was picked up many times. The rearrangement links TRBV7-2 to TRBJ1-2; unclear D gene. The V and J ends lost 5 bases and 0 bases respectively, with 16 bases between them. The CDR3 totals 16 residues. CDR1 and CDR2 (germline): SGHTA, FQGNSA. This chain's CDR3 is CASSQSRHPANYGYTF. The CDR3 coding sequence is TGTGCCAGCAGCCAATCCCGACACCCTGCTAACTATGGCTACACCTTC.

A note on this clonotype: A much larger clone is a single base away; this may be a read error. The V call is TRBV7-9, the J call TRBJ2-4, with a tentative D call TRBD1 (6 bases). TRBJ2-7 matches the DNA end more closely, so the J call is doubtful. CDR1 and CDR2 from the germline V gene are SEHNR and FQNEAQ (reference sequence). This CDR3 spans 15 amino acids. In DNA form, the CDR3 reads TGTGCCAGCAGTGGTAACGGCAGGGGCTCCTACGAGCAGTACTTC. As protein: CASSGNGRGSYEQYF.

The chain carries TRBV14 and TRBJ2-3; D not resolved. This CDR3 region has 16 residues. V gave up 0 bases and J gave up 0 bases, with 10 bases separating them. Germline CDR1 and CDR2: SGHDN and FVKESK. CDR3: CASSQEYPLSTDTQYF. The CDR3 region has the DNA TGTGCCAGCAGCCAAGAGTATCCACTTAGCACAGATACGCAGTATTTT.

This clonotype showed up just a few times. The V gene is TRBV5-4, the J gene TRBJ2-1; D is unclear. The CDR3 length is 15 residues. In germline, CDR1 is SGHNT, CDR2 YYREEE (reference sequence). V was trimmed by 4 bases and J by 3 bases, leaving 14 bases between them. This CDR3 is CASSPPIESYNEQFF. In nucleotides, the CDR3 is TGTGCCAGCAGCCCGCCAATTGAGAGCTACAATGAGCAGTTCTTC.